These T cell receptor beta chains were read from a single sample in a study of blood T cell repertoires in COVID-19. Data came from immunoSEQ multiplex PCR; TCRdb stores just in-frame clones and leaves some out. In the table there are around 280,000 clones, about 90% of which are singletons. The sample consisted of peripheral blood. These TCRs come from a woman in her thirties who had recovered from COVID-19. CDR3s include the opening cysteine and the closing phenylalanine or tryptophan. D genes are given only for firm matches. Size tells how often a clone was seen (once, few, many) or the class of an expanded clone, and some rows leave it out.

clone_size	cdr3_length	d_call	v_call	j_call	cdr3_nt	cdr3_aa
few	14	TRBD2	TRBV27	TRBJ2-7	TGTGCCAGCAGTTTCTCAGCGGGAAGATACGAGCAGTACTTC	CASSFSAGRYEQYF
NA	13	NA	TRBV27	TRBJ2-1	TGTGCCAGCAGTTTATTTCCCGGGAATGAGCAGTTCTTC	CASSLFPGNEQFF
NA	14	NA	TRBV3-1/TRBV3-2	TRBJ1-6	TGTGCCAGCAGCCAATACAGGGTTAATTCACCCCTCCACTTT	CASSQYRVNSPLHF
NA	13	NA	TRBV6-5	TRBJ2-2	TGTGCCAGCACCCGGGGAGACACCGGGGAGCTGTTTTTT	CASTRGDTGELFF
NA	14	TRBD2	TRBV9	TRBJ2-3	TGTGCCAGCTCCAGCGGGACCCGCACAGATACGCAGTATTTT	CASSSGTRTDTQYF
NA	16	NA	TRBV18	TRBJ1-5	TGTGCCAGCTCAGCTAACGAGCAGGAACTCAATCAGCCCCAGCATTTT	CASSANEQELNQPQHF
NA	15	NA	TRBV2	TRBJ2-2	TGTGCCAGCAGTGAAGAGGGGCCGGACACCGGGGAGCTGTTTTTT	CASSEEGPDTGELFF
NA	15	TRBD1	TRBV7-2	TRBJ2-5	TGTGCCAGCAGCTTAGATGGGGACAGTCAAGAGACCCAGTACTTC	CASSLDGDSQETQYF
few	13	NA	TRBV6-6	TRBJ1-5	TGTGCCAGCAGTATACGAGAGAGTCAGCCCCAGCATTTT	CASSIRESQPQHF
NA	18	NA	TRBV11-2	TRBJ2-2	TGTGCCAGCAGCCCTGGGGGGGCGGGGGCTTCGAACACCGGGGAGCTGTTTTTT	CASSPGGAGASNTGELFF
NA	12	NA	TRBV2	TRBJ2-1	TGTGCCAGCAGCCTGACAGGTAGTGAGCAGTTCTTC	CASSLTGSEQFF
NA	13	NA	TRBV30	TRBJ1-1	TGTGCCTGGAGTGTAGGAGGGGACACTGAAGCTTTCTTT	CAWSVGGDTEAFF
NA	16	NA	TRBV5-4	TRBJ1-2	TGTGCCAGCAGCTTGAGTGGGGCATTAAAAAACTATGGCTACACCTTC	CASSLSGALKNYGYTF
NA	14	NA	TRBV18	TRBJ2-1	TGTGCCAGCTCACCAACCACAGGCGATCTTGAGCAGTTCTTC	CASSPTTGDLEQFF
NA	18	NA	TRBV7-9	TRBJ2-2	TGTGCCAGCAGCCCCCCTAGCGATATTAGGGCTCACACCGGGGAGCTGTTTTTT	CASSPPSDIRAHTGELFF
NA	13	TRBD1	TRBV25-1	TRBJ1-2	TGTGCCAGCAAGGGGGCGCCCAACTATGGCTACACCTTC	CASKGAPNYGYTF
NA	16	TRBD1	TRBV2	TRBJ1-2	TGTGCCAGCAGTGCGGAACAGGGGGCGCTATACTATGGCTACACCTTC	CASSAEQGALYYGYTF
NA	17	TRBD2	TRBV7-6	TRBJ2-2	TGTGCCAGCAGCCGACCGACTAGCGGGAGTGGCACCGGGGAGCTGTTTTTT	CASSRPTSGSGTGELFF
NA	15	NA	TRBV5-1	TRBJ2-6	TGCGCCAGCAGCTTAGGGGGTTCTGGGGCCAACGTCCTGACTTTC	CASSLGGSGANVLTF
NA	12	NA	TRBV6-6	TRBJ1-2	TGTGCCAGCAGTTACGTTGGGCAGGGCTTAGGCTTC	CASSYVGQGLGF
NA	12	NA	TRBV6-6	TRBJ2-2	TGTGCCAGCAGTCGGGTAGAGGGGGAGCTGTTTTTT	CASSRVEGELFF
NA	13	NA	TRBV9	TRBJ2-7	TGTGCCAGCAGCTCCCATGCGGCCTACGAGCAGTACTTC	CASSSHAAYEQYF
NA	14	NA	TRBV28	TRBJ1-2	TGTGCCAGCAGCCCCCGGACAGACCCCTATGGCTACACCTTC	CASSPRTDPYGYTF
NA	13	NA	TRBV19	TRBJ2-2	TGTGCCAGTAGTACCCAAAACACCGGGGAGCTGTTTTTT	CASSTQNTGELFF
few	14	TRBD1	TRBV5-1	TRBJ1-1	TGCGCCAGCAGCTTGGGACAGGGGAGGACTGAAGCTTTCTTT	CASSLGQGRTEAFF
NA	16	TRBD2	TRBV23-1	TRBJ2-7	TGCGCCAGCAGTCAATCCCCAAGGGAGGGACTATACGAGCAGTACTTC	CASSQSPREGLYEQYF
NA	15	TRBD2	TRBV6-4	TRBJ2-1	TGTGCCAGCAGTCCAACTAGCGGGAGAGGGAATGAGCAGTTCTTC	CASSPTSGRGNEQFF
NA	15	TRBD1	TRBV28	TRBJ2-5	TGTGCCAGCAGTCAAAAGACAGGGGCCGGGGAGACCCAGTACTTC	CASSQKTGAGETQYF
NA	15	NA	TRBV4-2	TRBJ2-1	TGTGCCAGCAGCTCAGACACGGGAGCCTACAATGAGCAGTTCTTC	CASSSDTGAYNEQFF
NA	14	TRBD2	TRBV19	TRBJ2-5	TGTGCCAGTACCCAACCGGGGGGTGAGGAGACCCAGTACTTC	CASTQPGGEETQYF
NA	13	NA	TRBV10-3	TRBJ1-6	TGTGCCATCAGTGACAGGGAAAATTCACCCCTCCACTTT	CAISDRENSPLHF
NA	13	NA	TRBV2	TRBJ1-5	TGTGCCAGCAGTGCGGGTAATTTGCAGCCCCAGCATTTT	CASSAGNLQPQHF
NA	15	NA	TRBV7-2	TRBJ1-2	TGTGCCAGCAGCTTAGCAGGGGGACCTAACTATGGCTACACCTTC	CASSLAGGPNYGYTF